This TCR beta chain was sequenced in a study of cytomegalovirus exposure and HLA in healthy donors. Study-level points and caveats: Immune exposure information available was restricted to CMV serostatus. Most of the CMV-associated TCR beta chains (in a later analysis) appeared to be HLA-restricted. The HLA-A and HLA-B alleles of most subjects were reportedly predicted accurately from TCR beta sequences.

About this clone: What it recognizes is unknown.

Looked up from germline, CDR1 is MNHNS and CDR2 is SASEGT. There are 13 residues in the CDR3. V lost 6 bases, J lost 2 bases, and 3 bases stayed unmatched. PCR involved 60 Vbeta and 13 Jbeta primers. How the authors handled the data: Per a later analysis, the number of unique TCR beta chains was roughly 83 million, of which some 10 million were shared. Only in-frame clones appear in the TCRdb table, and some are missing; sequencing was by immunoSEQ multiplex PCR. For V, J and clone size, that table is used; D and trimming come from the DNA. This sample has roughly 140,000 clones, with roughly 85% found just once.

The sample was PBMCs. The chain carries TRBV6-1 and TRBJ1-2; 7 nucleotides match TRBD1. The sequence derives from a woman under 40 in good health and CMV-seronegative. CDR3 in DNA: TGTGCCAGCAGCCTACAGGGGAACTATGGCTACACCTTC. Amino acid sequence: CASSLQGNYGYTF.